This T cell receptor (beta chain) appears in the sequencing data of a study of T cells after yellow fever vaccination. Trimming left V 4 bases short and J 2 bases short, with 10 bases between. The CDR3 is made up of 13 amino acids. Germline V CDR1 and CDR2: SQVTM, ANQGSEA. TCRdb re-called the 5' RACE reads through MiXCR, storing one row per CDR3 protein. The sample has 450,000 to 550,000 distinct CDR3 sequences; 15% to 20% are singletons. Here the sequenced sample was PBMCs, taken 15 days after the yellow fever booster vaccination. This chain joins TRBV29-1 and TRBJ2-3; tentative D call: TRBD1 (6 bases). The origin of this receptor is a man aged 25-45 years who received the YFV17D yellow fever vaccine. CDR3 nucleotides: TGCAGCGTTGGGGACACCAACACAGATACGCAGTATTTT. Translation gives CSVGDTNTDTQYF.